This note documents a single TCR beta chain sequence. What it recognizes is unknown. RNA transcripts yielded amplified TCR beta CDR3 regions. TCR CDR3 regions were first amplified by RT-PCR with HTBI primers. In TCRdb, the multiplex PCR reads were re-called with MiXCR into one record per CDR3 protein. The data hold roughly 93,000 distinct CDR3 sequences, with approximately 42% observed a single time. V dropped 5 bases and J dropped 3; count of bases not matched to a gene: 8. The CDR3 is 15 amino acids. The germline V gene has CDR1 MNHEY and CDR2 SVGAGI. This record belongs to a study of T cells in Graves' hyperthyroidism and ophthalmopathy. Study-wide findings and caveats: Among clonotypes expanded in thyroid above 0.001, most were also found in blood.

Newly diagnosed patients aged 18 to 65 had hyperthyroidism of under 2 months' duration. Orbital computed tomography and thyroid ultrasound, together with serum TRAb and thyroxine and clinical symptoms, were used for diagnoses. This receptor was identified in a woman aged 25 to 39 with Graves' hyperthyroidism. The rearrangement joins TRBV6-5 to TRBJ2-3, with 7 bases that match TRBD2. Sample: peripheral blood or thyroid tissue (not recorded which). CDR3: CASSTPGGRTDTQYF. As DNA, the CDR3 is TGTGCCAGCAGTACGCCGGGGGGTAGGACAGATACGCAGTATTTT.